Described below is a single T cell receptor (beta chain) sequence and its context. Antigen: not known. Preparation of TRB cDNA libraries relied on 5' RACE carrying UMI labels. TCRdb reprocessed the 5' RACE reads and keeps a single row for each CDR3 protein, giving no DNA. The sample data list about 140,000 distinct CDR3 sequences. This sample is part of a study of CXCR3-negative and CXCR3-positive naive CD8 T cells. Study conclusions and caveats: TRB CDR3s were more hydrophobic in CXCR3-positive than in CXCR3-negative naive cells.

Specimen: naive CXCR3+ CD8+ T cells from blood. Specified subset: CD45RO-CCR7+CD27+CD95- naive CD8+ T cells expressing CXCR3 (TNR3+). This sequence originates from a human donor in good health. Some clones in this sample may be carry-over from other donors' samples.

CDR3 loop: CASSLMGNTEAFF. The rearrangement links TRBV5-6 to TRBJ1-1. The CDR3 has 13 amino acids. Germline V gives CDR1 SGHDT, CDR2 YYEEEE.